This T cell receptor (beta chain) was sequenced during a study of blood T cell repertoires in COVID-19. Study summary: Donors in the United States, Italy and Spain gave samples during acute or convalescent COVID-19. The analysed material was cDNA or gDNA that came from T cells, B-cell-depleted T cells, or PBMCs.

Original processing methods: Cell counts per sample came from amplifying reference gene primers. The data were produced by immunoSEQ multiplex PCR, yet TCRdb's version contains in-frame clones alone and is incomplete. That table furnishes V, J and clone size, whereas the DNA furnished D and trimming. Of 75,000 to 100,000 clones listed, around nine tenths are singletons. The CDR3 is 15 residues long. Trimming pared 2 bases from V and 9 bases from J, leaving 19 bases between. Germline V gene sequence: CDR1 MNHEY, CDR2 SVGEGT. The chain couples TRBV6-2 or TRBV6-3 to TRBJ1-2; D is possibly TRBD1 (6 bases). The receptor comes from a man aged 55 to 70 with acute or convalescent COVID-19. The sequenced sample consisted of peripheral blood. The CDR3 nucleotides read TGTGCCAGCAGTTACCCTACGACAGGTGGTCGGAGCTACACCTTC. Amino acids: CASSYPTTGGRSYTF.